This entry lists 20 T cell receptor beta chains sequenced from one sample in a study of cytomegalovirus exposure and HLA in healthy donors. The primer mix had 60 Vbeta and 13 Jbeta primers. TCRdb's copy holds only in-frame clones and misses some; the assay was immunoSEQ multiplex PCR. The table has approximately 180,000 clones, around 80% seen once; the top ten hold about 1%. The sample comprised PBMCs. The receptors shown here come from a woman aged 40 to 50 in good health and CMV-seronegative.

This clone was observed a single time. This chain joins TRBV5-4 and TRBJ2-7; 10 positions agree with TRBD2. This CDR3 is 15 amino acids long. CDR1 and CDR2 from the germline V gene are SGHNT and YYREEE (reference sequence). Unmatched junction bases numbered 3, after V lost 3 bases and J lost 0 bases. The CDR3 is CASSCSGRSSYEQYV. Written as DNA, the CDR3 is TGTGCCAGCAGCTGTAGCGGGAGGAGCTCCTACGAGCAGTACGTC.

The chain carries TRBV29-1 and TRBJ2-1, with D possibly TRBD1 on 5 matching bases. The V end was cut by 4 bases, the J end by 5 bases, with 12 bases between. Germline V CDR1 and CDR2: SQVTM, ANQGSEA. CDR3 length: 13 amino acids. The CDR3 loop is CSVVGRGHNEQFF. CDR3 DNA sequence: TGCAGCGTTGTCGGAAGGGGTCACAATGAGCAGTTCTTC.

This clone was seen only a few times. This chain joins TRBV6-1 and TRBJ1-2; 8 bases are a match to TRBD1. Germline V gives CDR1 MNHNS, CDR2 SASEGT. The CDR3 runs to 16 residues. V gave up 0 bases and J gave up 6 bases; unmatched junction bases: 9. CDR3 in amino acids: CASSEAGVGQGNGYTF. DNA of the CDR3: TGTGCCAGCAGTGAAGCCGGAGTTGGACAGGGTAATGGCTACACCTTC.

The chain joins TRBV7-2 to TRBJ2-3; possible D gene TRBD2, 5 bases. Germline CDR1 is SGHTA and CDR2 is FQGNSA. The CDR3 is 14 residues long. V dropped 0 bases and J dropped 4 bases, with 8 bases sitting between them. This CDR3 is CASSLARGSDTQYF. The CDR3 DNA reads TGTGCCAGCAGCTTAGCTCGGGGTTCAGATACGCAGTATTTT. Together with reference TRBV7-2 and TRBJ2-3, the CDR3 gives the full variable domain: GAGVSQSPSNKVTEKGKDVELRCDPISGHTALYWYRQSLGQGLEFLIYFQGNSAPDKSGLPSDRFSAERTGGSVSTLTIQRTQQEDSAVYLCASSLARGSDTQYFGPGTRLTVL.

The chain employs TRBV14 and TRBJ1-2; no reliable D call. The length of the CDR3 is 13 residues. V dropped 0 bases and J dropped 4 bases, with 6 bases sitting between them. The germline CDR1 and CDR2 sequences are SGHDN and FVKESK. In DNA form, the CDR3 reads TGTGCCAGCAGCCAAGATAGGAGCTATGGCTACACCTTC. Its translation is CASSQDRSYGYTF.

In this sample, this clone turned up once. The V call is TRBV5-1, the J call TRBJ2-1; no definite D call. In germline, CDR1 is SGHRS, CDR2 YFSETQ. The CDR3 is made up of 13 amino acids. V shed 0 bases and J shed 4 bases, with 5 bases lying between them. The CDR3 coding sequence is TGCGCCAGCAGCTTGGCCCCGTACAATGAGCAGTTCTTC. This encodes CASSLAPYNEQFF.

This clone was detected once. V and J are TRBV30 and TRBJ2-7, with D perhaps TRBD2 (6 bases). Trimming cost V 8 bases and J 4 bases, with 18 bases left between them. Germline CDR1 GTSNPN, CDR2 SVGIG (reference sequence). CDR3 size: 13 residues. The CDR3 spells CARSRRGIYEQYF. The DNA for the CDR3 is TGTGCCCGATCCCGGAGGGGAATATACGAGCAGTACTTC.

The chain employs TRBV7-2 and TRBJ2-7, with 11 bases matching TRBD2. V shed 5 bases and J 2 bases; nucleotides not matched to a gene: 8. The CDR3 covers 16 residues. CDR1 is SGHTA, CDR2 FQGNSA, per germline. The CDR3 nucleotides are TGTGCCAGCAGCCCCCGGCCGGGACTAGCGGCCTACGAGCAGTACTTC. Protein sequence: CASSPRPGLAAYEQYF.

A note on this clone: Given a much more abundant clone one base away, this may be a read error. The chain carries TRBV6-1 and TRBJ2-2; 7 bases align to TRBD2. CDR1 and CDR2 from the germline V gene are MNHNS and SASEGT. The CDR3 totals 14 residues. Germline trimming cut 4 bases from V and 1 base from J; bases unmatched to any gene: 0. For the CDR3, the DNA is TGTGCCAGCAGTGCTAGCGGGAACACCGGGGAGCTGTTTTTT. Its translation is CASSASGNTGELFF.

CDR3 sequence: CASKGTSGKNIQYF. CDR3 nucleotide sequence: TGTGCCAGCAAAGGGACTAGCGGTAAAAACATTCAGTACTTC. The chain links TRBV2 to TRBJ2-4, with TRBD2 matching over 11 bases. V trimming: 7 bases; J trimming: 4 bases; junction bases outside the gene matches: 3. The CDR3 is 14 residues long. Germline V gene data show CDR1 as SNHLY and CDR2 as FYNNEI.

The chain is built from TRBV19 and TRBJ2-5; 8 bases are shared with TRBD1. The CDR3 contains 15 residues. J gave up 5 bases and V 5 bases, and 10 bases lay outside the gene matches. Looked up from germline, CDR1 is LNHDA and CDR2 is SQIVND (reference sequence). CDR3 residues: CASSLRQGSGETQYF. CDR3 bases: TGTGCCAGTAGTTTAAGACAGGGGAGTGGGGAGACCCAGTACTTC.

This clone came up once. V gene TRBV9 combines with J gene TRBJ1-5, with D tentatively TRBD1 (5 bases). From germline, CDR1 is SGDLS and CDR2 YYNGEE. The germline V and J ends were trimmed by 4 bases and 9 bases, with 14 bases remaining between them. This CDR3 comprises 13 residues. The CDR3 reads CASSYTGQGPQHF. The CDR3 nucleotides are TGTGCCAGCAGCTATACCGGGCAGGGGCCCCAGCATTTT. The full variable domain, rest sourced from reference TRBV9 and TRBJ1-5, is DSGVTQTPKHLITATGQRVTLRCSPRSGDLSVYWYQQSLDQGLQFLIQYYNGEERAKGNILERFSAQQFPDLHSELNLSSLELGDSALYFCASSYTGQGPQHFGDGTRLSIL.

The chain is built from TRBV18 and TRBJ1-2; D call uncertain. Trimming pared 3 bases from V and 4 bases from J, leaving 15 bases between. The CDR3 contains 15 residues. The germline V gene has CDR1 KGHSH and CDR2 LQKENI. The CDR3 protein is CASSPLSPGGYGYTF. Written as DNA, the CDR3 is TGTGCCAGCTCACCCCTTTCCCCCGGAGGCTATGGCTACACCTTC. The full variable domain, in which reference TRBV18 and TRBJ1-2 provide the parts outside the CDR3, is NAGVMQNPRHLVRRRGQEARLRCSPMKGHSHVYWYRQLPEEGLKFMVYLQKENIIDESGMPKERFSAEFPKEGPSILRIQQVVRGDSAAYFCASSPLSPGGYGYTFGSGTRLTVV.

The V and J genes are TRBV18 and TRBJ2-7, with a weak D call TRBD2 (6 bases). The CDR3 loop spans 16 amino acids. Germline V gene sequence: CDR1 KGHSH, CDR2 LQKENI. CDR3 nucleotides: TGTGCCAGCTCCCCACGACGGGAGAGGAGCTCCTACGAGCAGTACGTC. This gives the protein CASSPRRERSSYEQYV.

This clone appeared once. This CDR3 is CSAVRQGSYNEQFF. The CDR3 DNA follows: TGCAGCGCCGTAAGACAGGGGTCCTACAATGAGCAGTTCTTC. The rearrangement links TRBV29-1 to TRBJ2-1; 8 positions match TRBD1. CDR1 and CDR2 (germline): SQVTM, ANQGSEA. J gave up 1 base and V 7 bases, and 6 bases lay outside the gene matches. The CDR3 has 14 amino acids.

The J gene is TRBJ1-1, the V gene TRBV2; 7 bases fit TRBD1. This CDR3 has 12 residues. Per germline, CDR1 SNHLY and CDR2 FYNNEI. Trimming took 4 bases from V and 7 from J; bases not matched to a gene: 3. The DNA for the CDR3 is TGTGCCAGCAGTGTACAGGGGTTTGAAGCTTTCTTT. Amino acid sequence: CASSVQGFEAFF. The variable domain in full, completed from reference TRBV2 and TRBJ1-1, reads EPEVTQTPSHQVTQMGQEVILRCVPISNHLYFYWYRQILGQKVEFLVSFYNNEISEKSEIFDDQFSVERPDGSNFTLKIRSTKLEDSAMYFCASSVQGFEAFFGQGTRLTVV.

The V gene is TRBV7-9, the J gene TRBJ2-7; TRBD2 aligns across 7 bases. Per the germline V gene, CDR1 is SEHNR and CDR2 is FQNEAQ (reference sequence). The CDR3 runs to 15 residues. The ends lost 0 bases at V and 3 bases at J; junction bases unmatched: 5. The chain's CDR3 is CASSLAAGAGYEQYF. The CDR3 region has the DNA TGTGCCAGCAGCTTAGCTGCGGGAGCCGGCTACGAGCAGTACTTC.

This chain's CDR3 is CASSPPSGNEKLFF. The CDR3 DNA follows: TGTGCCAGCTCACCACCGTCAGGGAATGAAAAACTGTTTTTT. The chain combines TRBV18 with TRBJ1-4; D possibly corresponds to TRBD1 (5 bases). Germline V gives CDR1 KGHSH, CDR2 LQKENI. This CDR3 has 14 amino acids. V was pared by 0 bases and J by 5 bases, with 7 bases between. Looking up the rest from reference TRBV18 and TRBJ1-4 gives the full variable domain: NAGVMQNPRHLVRRRGQEARLRCSPMKGHSHVYWYRQLPEEGLKFMVYLQKENIIDESGMPKERFSAEFPKEGPSILRIQQVVRGDSAAYFCASSPPSGNEKLFFGSGTQLSVL.

This clone showed up just a few times. The chain is built from TRBV14 and TRBJ1-3, with D possibly matching TRBD1 (5 bases). CDR1 and CDR2 from the germline V gene are SGHDN and FVKESK. The V and J ends lost 5 bases and 1 base respectively, with 9 bases between them. The CDR3 is 14 amino acids. Written as DNA, the CDR3 is TGTGCCAGCAGCGATCGGACATCTGGAAACACCATATATTTT. The encoded protein is CASSDRTSGNTIYF.

CDR3 in amino acids: CASRWDKGNTEAFF. Written as DNA, the CDR3 is TGTGCCAGCAGGTGGGACAAGGGGAACACTGAAGCTTTCTTT. This chain links TRBV6-1 with TRBJ1-1; D might be TRBD1 (6 bases). The CDR3 sequence is 14 residues long. The V gene's germline CDR1 is MNHNS and CDR2 SASEGT. The ends were cut back, 6 bases at V and 1 base at J, with 12 bases in the middle.